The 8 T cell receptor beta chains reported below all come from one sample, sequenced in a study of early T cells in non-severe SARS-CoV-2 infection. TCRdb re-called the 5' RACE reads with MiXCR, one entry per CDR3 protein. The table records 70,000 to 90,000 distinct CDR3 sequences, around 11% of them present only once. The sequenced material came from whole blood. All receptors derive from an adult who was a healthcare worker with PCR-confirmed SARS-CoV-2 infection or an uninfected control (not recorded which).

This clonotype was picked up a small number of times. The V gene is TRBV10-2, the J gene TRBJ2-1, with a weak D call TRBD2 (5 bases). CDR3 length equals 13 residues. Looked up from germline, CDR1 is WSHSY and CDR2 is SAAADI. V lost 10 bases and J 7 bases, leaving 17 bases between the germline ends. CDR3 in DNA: TGCGCCACCTCAGACTCTCCGGGAAATGAGCAGTTCTTC. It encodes CATSDSPGNEQFF.

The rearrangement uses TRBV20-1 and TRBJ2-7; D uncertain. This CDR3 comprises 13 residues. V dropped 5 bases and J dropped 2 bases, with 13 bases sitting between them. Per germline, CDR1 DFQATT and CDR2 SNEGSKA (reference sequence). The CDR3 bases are TGCAGTGCTCGACACCCTGGCACCTACGAGCAGTACTTC. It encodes CSARHPGTYEQYF.

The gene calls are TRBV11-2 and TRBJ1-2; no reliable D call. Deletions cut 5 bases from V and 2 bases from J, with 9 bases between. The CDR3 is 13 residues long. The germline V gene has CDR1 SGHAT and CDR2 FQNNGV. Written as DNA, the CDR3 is TGTGCCAGCAGCCTTTCACGGAACTATGGCTACACCTTC. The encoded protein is CASSLSRNYGYTF.

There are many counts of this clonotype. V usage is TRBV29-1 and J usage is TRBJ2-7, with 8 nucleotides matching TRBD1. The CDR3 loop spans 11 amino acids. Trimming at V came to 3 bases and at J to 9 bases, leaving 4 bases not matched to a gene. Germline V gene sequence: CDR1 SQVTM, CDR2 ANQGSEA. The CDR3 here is CSVDFGQGQYF. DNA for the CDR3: TGCAGCGTTGATTTCGGACAGGGGCAGTACTTC.

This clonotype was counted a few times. The CDR3 coding sequence is TGCAGCGTTGTGCCCGACAGGGGCGTTGGAGAGCAGTACTTC. This gives the protein CSVVPDRGVGEQYF. The chain links TRBV29-1 to TRBJ2-7, with TRBD1 identical over 8 bases. The CDR3 sequence is 14 residues long. V shed 4 bases, J shed 7 bases, and the junction held 12 bases outside the gene matches. Germline CDR1 reads SQVTM; CDR2 reads ANQGSEA.

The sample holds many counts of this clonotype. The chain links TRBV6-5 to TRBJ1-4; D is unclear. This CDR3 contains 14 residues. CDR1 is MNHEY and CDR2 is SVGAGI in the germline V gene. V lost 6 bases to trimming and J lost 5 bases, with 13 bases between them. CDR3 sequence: CASRQDGRNEKLFF. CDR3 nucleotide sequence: TGTGCCAGCAGGCAGGACGGCCGCAATGAAAAACTGTTTTTT.

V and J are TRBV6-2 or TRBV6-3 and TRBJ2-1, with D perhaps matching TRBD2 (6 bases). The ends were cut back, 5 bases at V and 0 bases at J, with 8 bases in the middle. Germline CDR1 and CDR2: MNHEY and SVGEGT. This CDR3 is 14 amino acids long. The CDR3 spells CASSASVSYNEQFF. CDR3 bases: TGTGCCAGCAGTGCTAGCGTCTCCTACAATGAGCAGTTCTTC.

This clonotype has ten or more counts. The CDR3 loop reads CASSRSPGFNTEAFF. The CDR3 coding sequence is TGCGCCAGCAGCAGGAGCCCGGGTTTTAACACTGAAGCTTTCTTT. This sequence joins TRBV5-1 and TRBJ1-1, with D uncertain. V lost 4 bases to trimming and J lost 2 bases, with 15 bases between them. CDR3 size: 15 residues. CDR1 and CDR2 from the germline V gene are SGHRS and YFSETQ.